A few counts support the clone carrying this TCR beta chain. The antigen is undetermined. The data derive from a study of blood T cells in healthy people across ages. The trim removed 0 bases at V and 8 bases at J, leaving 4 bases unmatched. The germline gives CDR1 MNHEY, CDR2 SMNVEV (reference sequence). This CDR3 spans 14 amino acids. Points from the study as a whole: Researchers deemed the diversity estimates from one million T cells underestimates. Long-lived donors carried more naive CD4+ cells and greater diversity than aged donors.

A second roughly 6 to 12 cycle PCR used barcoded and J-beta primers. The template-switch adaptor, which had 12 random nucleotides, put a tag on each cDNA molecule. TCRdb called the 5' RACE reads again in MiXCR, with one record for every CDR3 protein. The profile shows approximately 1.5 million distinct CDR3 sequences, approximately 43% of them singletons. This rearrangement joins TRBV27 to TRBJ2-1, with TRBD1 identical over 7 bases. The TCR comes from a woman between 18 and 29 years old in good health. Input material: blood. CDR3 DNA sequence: TGTGCCAGCAGTTTATCCTACAGGGGAGATGAGCAGTTCTTC. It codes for CASSLSYRGDEQFF.